These 21 T cell receptor beta chains came from one sample sequenced in a study of OX40 agonist ivuxolimab in advanced cancers. Only in-frame clones appear in the TCRdb table, and some are missing; sequencing was by immunoSEQ multiplex PCR. The sample carries about 46,000 clones, 80% recorded once. The source was CD4+ or CD8+ T cells sorted from blood, collected in a trial of the OX40 agonist ivuxolimab. The receptor source for this set is an adult with an advanced solid tumor such as melanoma, head and neck, liver or kidney cancer.

The chain recombines TRBV5-4 with TRBJ2-5; D unresolved. Trimming shortened V by 2 bases and J by 4 bases, and 9 bases separated the two germline ends. Germline loops: CDR1 SGHNT, CDR2 YYREEE (reference sequence). The CDR3 is 13 residues long. Here the CDR3 DNA reads TGTGCCAGCAGCTTTGACGAGAGAGAGACCCAGTACTTC. Protein sequence: CASSFDERETQYF.

CDR3 DNA sequence: TGTGCCAGCAGTTCCCCGGACGCCCGGCTCACTGAAGCTTTCTTT. This gives the protein CASSSPDARLTEAFF. The V call is TRBV27, the J call TRBJ1-1; D gene ambiguous. This CDR3 is 15 amino acids long. The V gene's germline CDR1 is MNHEY and CDR2 SMNVEV (reference sequence). V lost 4 bases to trimming and J lost 4 bases, with 16 bases between them.

The chain has TRBV27 and TRBJ1-1, with D perhaps matching TRBD1 (5 bases). CDR3 length: 14 amino acids. Per germline, CDR1 MNHEY and CDR2 SMNVEV (reference sequence). V lost 2 bases and J 1 base, leaving 8 bases between the germline ends. CDR3 amino acids: CASSLRGQNTEAFF. CDR3 coding DNA: TGTGCCAGCAGTTTAAGGGGTCAGAACACTGAAGCTTTCTTT.

This clone was counted a few times. The gene calls are TRBV27 and TRBJ2-3; 12 nucleotides match TRBD2. J was trimmed by 1 base and V by 6 bases; bases with no gene match: 11. The germline V gene has CDR1 MNHEY and CDR2 SMNVEV (reference sequence). There are 18 residues in the CDR3. Here the CDR3 reads CASRRRLAGVLGTDTQYF. DNA for the CDR3: TGTGCCAGCAGAAGACGACTAGCGGGAGTTTTGGGCACAGATACGCAGTATTTT.

The gene calls are TRBV27 and TRBJ1-2; D unresolved. Germline values: CDR1 MNHEY, CDR2 SMNVEV (reference sequence). The CDR3 extends over 15 amino acids. V lost 2 bases and J lost 1, with 11 bases in between. CDR3 region: CASSLTVTDNYGYTF. The DNA of the CDR3 is TGTGCCAGCAGTTTAACCGTTACCGATAACTATGGCTACACCTTC.

The chain links TRBV19 to TRBJ2-5; D unresolved. There are 13 residues in the CDR3. CDR1 LNHDA and CDR2 SQIVND come from the germline V gene (reference sequence). V was clipped by 1 base and J by 0 bases, with 3 bases between them. CDR3 in amino acids: CASSIGNQETQYF. The CDR3 nucleotides are TGTGCCAGTAGTATAGGCAACCAAGAGACCCAGTACTTC.

The chain links TRBV19 to TRBJ2-1, with D tentatively TRBD1 or TRBD2 (6 bases each). The V end was cut by 0 bases, the J end by 8 bases, with 14 bases between. Germline V lookup: CDR1 LNHDA, CDR2 SQIVND (reference sequence). The CDR3 runs 15 residues. CDR3 amino acids: CASSIDRRGDDEQFF. The CDR3 nucleotides are TGTGCCAGTAGTATAGATCGAAGGGGGGACGATGAGCAGTTCTTC.

This clone showed up many times. This sample also contains other DNA sequences that code for the same CDR3. The chain employs TRBV19 and TRBJ2-5; no reliable D call. The CDR3 runs 14 residues. The germline V gene encodes CDR1 LNHDA and CDR2 SQIVND (reference sequence). Trimming removed 6 bases at V and 4 bases at J, with 15 bases between. The CDR3 DNA reads as TGTGCCAGTAGCGGACCCGGGTCCCGAGAGACCCAGTACTTC. Amino acid sequence: CASSGPGSRETQYF.

This chain links TRBV7-2 with TRBJ1-5; D unclear. The V end lost 3 bases, the J end lost 0 bases, and 12 bases lay between the germline ends. The germline CDR1 and CDR2 sequences are SGHTA and FQGNSA. The CDR3 is 16 residues long. CDR3 sequence reads: CASSLAVLGSNQPQHF. For the CDR3, the DNA is TGTGCCAGCAGCTTGGCGGTTCTAGGTAGCAATCAGCCCCAGCATTTT.

The CDR3 region is CASSSTGKGTDTQYF. CDR3 nucleotides: TGTGCCAGCAGTTCTACAGGGAAGGGGACAGATACGCAGTATTTT. V usage is TRBV28 and J usage is TRBJ2-3, with D possibly being TRBD1 (6 bases). This CDR3 comprises 15 residues. V was clipped by 4 bases and J by 3 bases, with 14 bases between them. Germline assignment: CDR1 MDHEN and CDR2 SYDVKM.

The CDR3 DNA follows: TGTGCCAGCAGTTTAAGGCAGAGCTCCTACAATGAGCAGTTCTTC. Protein: CASSLRQSSYNEQFF. J is TRBJ2-1 and V is TRBV27, with D hard to call. Germline CDR1 MNHEY, CDR2 SMNVEV (reference sequence). This CDR3 is built from 15 residues. Between the trimmed V and J ends, which lost 2 bases and 0 bases, there was a span of 8 bases.

The chain employs TRBV4-2 and TRBJ2-5; TRBD2 might be the D (6 bases). This CDR3 has 16 amino acids. Trimming stripped 0 bases from V and 1 base from J, with 12 bases between. CDR1 and CDR2 (germline): LGHNA, YNFKEQ. For the CDR3, the DNA is TGTGCCAGCAGCCAAGATGTGACGGAGGGCCAAGAGACCCAGTACTTC. Its protein is CASSQDVTEGQETQYF.

The chain joins TRBV7-9 to TRBJ1-2, with a tentative D call TRBD1 (5 bases). V was shortened by 5 bases and J by 4 bases, with 17 bases between the two germline ends. Germline V gene sequence: CDR1 SEHNR, CDR2 FQNEAQ (reference sequence). CDR3 length equals 15 residues. The CDR3 loop is CASSPWDGSLYGYTF. CDR3 in DNA: TGTGCCAGCAGCCCATGGGACGGCTCACTCTATGGCTACACCTTC.

V and J are TRBV29-1 and TRBJ1-1, with a weak D call TRBD1 (6 bases). This CDR3 comprises 13 residues. The V end was cut by 8 bases, the J end by 1 base, with 14 bases between. From germline, CDR1 is SQVTM and CDR2 ANQGSEA. The CDR3 is CSFRQGKNTEAFF. The CDR3 bases are TGCAGCTTTAGGCAGGGGAAGAACACTGAAGCTTTCTTT.

This clone appeared a single time. The gene calls are TRBV18 and TRBJ1-1; 11 bases are shared with TRBD1. The V gene end was trimmed by 4 bases and the J gene end by 3 bases; junction bases not matched to a gene: 7. CDR3 length: 16 residues. CDR1 KGHSH and CDR2 LQKENI come from the germline V gene. The CDR3, as DNA: TGTGCCAGCTCACGGGGACAGGGGGAAGTCTACACTGAAGCTTTCTTT. Amino acids: CASSRGQGEVYTEAFF.

The chain has TRBV6-5 and TRBJ1-1, with TRBD1 as a possible D gene (5 bases). Per germline, CDR1 MNHEY and CDR2 SVGAGI. Deletions cut 5 bases from V and 1 base from J, with 14 bases between. The CDR3 loop spans 15 amino acids. As DNA, the CDR3 is TGTGCCAGCAGTAACCGGGACGCCGGGAACACTGAAGCTTTCTTT. Translating it yields CASSNRDAGNTEAFF.

This chain uses TRBV9 with TRBJ2-2; weak D call: TRBD2 (5 bases). Germline V gives CDR1 SGDLS, CDR2 YYNGEE. This CDR3 spans 16 amino acids. Trimming stripped 7 bases from V and 0 bases from J, with 16 bases between. CDR3: CASRGQAFANTGELFF. As DNA, the CDR3 is TGTGCCAGCCGAGGGCAGGCCTTCGCGAACACCGGGGAGCTGTTTTTT.

The V call is TRBV7-2, the J call TRBJ2-3; D ambiguous. There are 12 residues in the CDR3. Germline assignment: CDR1 SGHTA and CDR2 FQGNSA. V was trimmed by 5 bases and J by 5 bases, leaving 8 bases between them. CDR3 coding DNA: TGTGCCAGCAGCCCCTCTCAAGATACGCAGTATTTT. This gives the protein CASSPSQDTQYF.

This chain joins TRBV30 and TRBJ2-7; D call uncertain. Between the trimmed V and J ends, which lost 1 base and 3 bases, there was a span of 7 bases. CDR1 is GTSNPN and CDR2 is SVGIG in the germline V gene (reference sequence). There are 12 residues in the CDR3. The CDR3: CAWSAGFYEQYF. CDR3 bases: TGTGCCTGGAGTGCAGGTTTCTACGAGCAGTACTTC.

The V and J genes are TRBV18 and TRBJ2-3, with 15 bases identical to TRBD2. The length of the CDR3 is 19 residues. Germline CDR1 reads KGHSH; CDR2 reads LQKENI. After removal of 8 bases from V and 1 base from J, the junction contained 13 bases not matched to a gene. CDR3 DNA: TGTGCCAGCCAAAAAACCGGGACTAGCGGGGGGACGCGCACAGATACGCAGTATTTT. This codes for CASQKTGTSGGTRTDTQYF.

The V gene is TRBV19, the J gene TRBJ1-2; 12 nucleotides align to TRBD1. The CDR3 has 16 residues. Trimming at V came to 8 bases and at J to 3 bases, leaving 10 bases not matched to a gene. Germline CDR1 reads LNHDA; CDR2 reads SQIVND (reference sequence). This chain's CDR3 is CASPPRDRGRDYGYTF. CDR3 sequence (DNA): TGTGCCAGTCCCCCCCGGGACAGGGGGCGAGACTATGGCTACACCTTC. The full variable domain, in which reference TRBV19 and TRBJ1-2 provide the parts outside the CDR3, is DGGITQSPKYLFRKEGQNVTLSCEQNLNHDAMYWYRQDPGQGLRLIYYSQIVNDFQKGDIAEGYSVSREKKESFPLTVTSAQKNPTAFYLCASPPRDRGRDYGYTFGSGTRLTVV.